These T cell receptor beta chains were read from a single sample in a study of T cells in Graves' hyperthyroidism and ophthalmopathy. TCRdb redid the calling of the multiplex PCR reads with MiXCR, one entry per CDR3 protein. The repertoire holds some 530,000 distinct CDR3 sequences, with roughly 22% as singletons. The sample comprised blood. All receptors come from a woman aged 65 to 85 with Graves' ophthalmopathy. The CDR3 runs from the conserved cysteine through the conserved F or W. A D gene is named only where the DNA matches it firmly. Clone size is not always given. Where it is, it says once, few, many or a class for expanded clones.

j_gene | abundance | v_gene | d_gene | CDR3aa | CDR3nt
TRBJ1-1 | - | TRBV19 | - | CASSITGDEAFF | TGTGCCAGTAGTATAACAGGCGATGAAGCTTTCTTT
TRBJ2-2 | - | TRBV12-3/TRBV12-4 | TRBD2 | CASSWGTSGRRANTGELFF | TGTGCCAGCTCCTGGGGGACTAGCGGGAGACGAGCGAACACCGGGGAGCTGTTTTTT
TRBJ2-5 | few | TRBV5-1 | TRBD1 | CASSLQGDETQYF | TGCGCCAGCAGCTTACAGGGGGATGAGACCCAGTACTTC
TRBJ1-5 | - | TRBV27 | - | CASTLGFREDAPNQPQHF | TGTGCCAGCACCTTAGGTTTCAGGGAAGATGCTCCCAATCAGCCCCAGCATTTT
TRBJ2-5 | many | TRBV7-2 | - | CASSLGPGSETQYF | TGTGCCAGCAGCTTAGGTCCGGGTTCGGAGACCCAGTACTTC
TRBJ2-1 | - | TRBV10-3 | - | CAISESGDSYNEQFF | TGTGCCATCAGTGAGTCGGGGGACTCCTACAATGAGCAGTTCTTC
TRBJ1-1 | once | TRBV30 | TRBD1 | CACSFTGGSTEAFF | TGTGCCTGTTCCTTCACAGGGGGTTCCACTGAAGCTTTCTTT
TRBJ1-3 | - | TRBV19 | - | CASSVQGGDGNTIYF | TGTGCCAGTAGTGTACAGGGAGGGGATGGAAACACCATATATTTT
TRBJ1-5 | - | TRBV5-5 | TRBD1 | CASSWGQVNQPQHF | TGTGCCAGCAGCTGGGGACAGGTCAATCAGCCCCAGCATTTT
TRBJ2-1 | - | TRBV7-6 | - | CASSRLGQGLYNEQFF | TGTGCCAGCAGCCGCCTGGGGCAGGGATTATACAATGAGCAGTTCTTC
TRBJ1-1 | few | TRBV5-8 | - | CASSLGGQLNTEAFF | TGTGCCAGCAGCTTGGGTGGACAACTGAACACTGAAGCTTTCTTT
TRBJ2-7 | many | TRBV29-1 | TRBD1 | CSVEVRDRDTYEQYF | TGCAGCGTTGAAGTGAGGGACAGGGATACCTACGAGCAGTACTTC
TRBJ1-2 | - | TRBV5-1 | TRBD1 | CASSLTGLGNYGYTF | TGCGCCAGCAGCCTGACAGGGTTGGGGAACTATGGCTACACCTTC
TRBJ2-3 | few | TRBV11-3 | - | CASSLKSLSTDTQYF | TGTGCCAGCAGCTTAAAGAGCTTAAGCACAGATACGCAGTATTTT
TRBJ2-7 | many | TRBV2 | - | CASRPVGFIYEQYF | TGTGCCAGCCGCCCCGTGGGGTTCATCTACGAGCAGTACTTC
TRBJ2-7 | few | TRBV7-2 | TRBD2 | CASSFDVISGLAYEQYF | TGTGCCAGCAGCTTCGATGTAATTAGCGGGCTGGCCTACGAGCAGTACTTC
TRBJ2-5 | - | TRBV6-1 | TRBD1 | CASSEAKGASDGETQYF | TGTGCCAGCAGCGAGGCGAAGGGGGCGTCTGATGGGGAGACCCAGTACTTC
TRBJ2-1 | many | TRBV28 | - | CASSRRRYNEQFF | TGTGCCAGCAGTCGGCGGCGCTACAATGAGCAGTTCTTC
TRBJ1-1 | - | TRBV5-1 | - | CASSSIERDTEAFF | TGCGCCAGCAGCTCAATAGAGCGGGACACTGAAGCTTTCTTT
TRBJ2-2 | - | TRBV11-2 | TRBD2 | CASSPASGRLRWSTGELFF | TGTGCCAGCAGTCCCGCTAGCGGGAGGCTTAGGTGGAGCACCGGGGAGCTGTTTTTT
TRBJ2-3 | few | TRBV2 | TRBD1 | CATTWQGATDTQYF | TGTGCCACCACCTGGCAGGGGGCAACAGATACGCAGTATTTT
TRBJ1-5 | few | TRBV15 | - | CATSIQAFSNQPQHF | TGTGCCACCAGCATACAGGCTTTTAGCAATCAGCCCCAGCATTTT
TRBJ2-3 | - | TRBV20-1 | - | CSARPVPTGFPDTQYF | TGCAGTGCTAGACCCGTTCCGACAGGTTTTCCAGATACGCAGTATTTT
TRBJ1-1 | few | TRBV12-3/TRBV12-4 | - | CASTPPGKLFKNTEAFF | TGTGCCAGCACCCCTCCGGGGAAACTTTTTAAGAACACTGAAGCTTTCTTT
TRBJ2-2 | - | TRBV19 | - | CASSTGGLTNTGELFF | TGTGCCAGTAGTACCGGGGGCCTGACGAACACCGGGGAGCTGTTTTTT
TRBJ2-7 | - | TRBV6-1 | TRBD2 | CAASREEAGVTTSYEQYF | TGTGCCGCCAGCAGAGAGGAAGCGGGAGTGACGACCTCCTACGAGCAGTACTTC
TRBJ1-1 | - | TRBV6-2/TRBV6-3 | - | CASSGPGFGDTEAFF | TGTGCCAGCAGTGGGCCAGGGTTCGGGGACACTGAAGCTTTCTTT
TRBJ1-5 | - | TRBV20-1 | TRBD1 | CSASNVDRVLDQPQHF | TGCAGTGCTAGTAACGTTGACAGGGTCTTGGATCAGCCCCAGCATTTT
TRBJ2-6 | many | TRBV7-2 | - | CASSLVQSGANVLTF | TGTGCCAGCAGCTTAGTTCAGTCTGGGGCCAACGTCCTGACTTTC
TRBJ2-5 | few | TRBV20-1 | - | CSAREGGQTQYF | TGCAGTGCTAGAGAGGGGGGGCAGACCCAGTACTTC
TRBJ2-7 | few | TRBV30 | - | CAWRRGRDYEQYF | TGTGCCTGGAGACGGGGCCGGGATTACGAGCAGTACTTC
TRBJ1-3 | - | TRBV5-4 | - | CASSLDGLSGNTIYF | TGTGCCAGCAGCTTGGATGGCCTCTCTGGAAACACCATATATTTT